This passage covers 17 T cell receptor beta chains from one sample sequenced in a study of CD8 T cells in Susac syndrome. Reverse transcription of about 0.5 to 1 ug RNA used random hexamers. Each CDR3 protein is one row after TCRdb ran MiXCR on the immunoSEQ multiplex PCR reads. The sample contains over 350,000 distinct CDR3 sequences, around 85% of which appear only once. The sample was CD8+ T cells from PBMCs. The receptors were sampled from a human donor with multiple sclerosis.

The chain joins TRBV11-2 to TRBJ2-7; 7 nucleotides match TRBD1. The ends lost 5 bases at V and 3 bases at J; junction bases unmatched: 10. The germline V gene has CDR1 SGHAT and CDR2 FQNNGV. The CDR3 is 15 residues long. The chain's CDR3 is CASSTPQGIYYEQYF. The CDR3, as DNA: TGTGCCAGCAGCACGCCACAGGGGATATACTACGAGCAGTACTTC.

The sample holds one count of this clonotype. The chain combines TRBV27 with TRBJ2-1; 12 bases match TRBD2. Germline V gene data show CDR1 as MNHEY and CDR2 as SMNVEV (reference sequence). The J segment lost 4 bases and the V segment lost 7 bases, leaving 5 bases of the junction unmatched. CDR3 length: 15 residues. Here the CDR3 DNA reads TGTGCCAGCATTACGACTAGCGGGAGATACAATGAGCAGTTCTTC. It yields the protein CASITTSGRYNEQFF.

The gene calls are TRBV7-9 and TRBJ1-4; D gene unclear. This CDR3 has 14 amino acids. V lost 5 bases and J lost 8, with 15 bases in between. The V gene's germline CDR1 is SEHNR and CDR2 FQNEAQ (reference sequence). The CDR3 protein is CASSLTSSDEKLFF. In DNA, the CDR3 is TGTGCCAGCAGCCTGACATCATCCGACGAAAAACTGTTTTTT.

The genes are TRBV6-1 and TRBJ2-5, with TRBD2 identical over 9 bases. The CDR3 is 19 amino acids. Germline CDR1 MNHNS, CDR2 SASEGT. J gave up 2 bases and V 2 bases, and 15 bases lay outside the gene matches. The CDR3 region is CASSELPLWLAGWQETQYF. Written as DNA, the CDR3 is TGTGCCAGCAGTGAATTACCGCTCTGGCTAGCGGGATGGCAAGAGACCCAGTACTTC.

This clonotype was observed once. This chain joins TRBV11-1 and TRBJ2-7; weak D call: TRBD2 (5 bases). Germline lookup yields CDR1 SGHAT and CDR2 FQDESV (reference sequence). V was cut by 5 bases and J by 3 bases, with 20 bases left in between. This CDR3 has 16 amino acids. The CDR3 spells CASSLLGSLGDYEQYF. Here the CDR3 DNA reads TGTGCCAGCAGCCTATTGGGGTCGTTGGGAGACTACGAGCAGTACTTC. Drawing the rest from reference TRBV11-1 and TRBJ2-7, the complete variable domain is EAEVAQSPRYKITEKSQAVAFWCDPISGHATLYWYRQILGQGPELLVQFQDESVVDDSQLPKDRFSAERLKGVDSTLKIQPAELGDSAMYLCASSLLGSLGDYEQYFGPGTRLTVT.

The V call is TRBV24-1, the J call TRBJ1-2; D is unclear. Trimming cost V 4 bases and J 6 bases, with 11 bases left between them. Germline V gene sequence: CDR1 KGHDR, CDR2 SFDVKD. This CDR3 comprises 13 residues. The CDR3 DNA reads TGTGCCACCAGTGACCCTTCTCAGGATGGCTACACCTTC. Translated, it gives CATSDPSQDGYTF.

This chain uses TRBV20-1 with TRBJ2-5, with D tentatively TRBD2 (5 bases). Trimming left V 0 bases short and J 5 bases short, with 28 bases between. Germline V gives CDR1 DFQATT, CDR2 SNEGSKA (reference sequence). There are 19 residues in the CDR3. The CDR3 reads CSARDLGVGREAVHETQYF. The CDR3 nucleotides are TGCAGTGCTAGAGATCTGGGCGTGGGCCGAGAAGCGGTTCACGAGACCCAGTACTTC.

The chain combines TRBV6-5 with TRBJ2-1; D is unresolved. CDR1 is MNHEY, CDR2 SVGAGI, per germline. This CDR3 is built from 16 residues. V lost 0 bases to trimming and J lost 7 bases, with 16 bases between them. Here the CDR3 reads CASSYSWKGGDNEQFF. CDR3 nucleotides: TGTGCCAGCAGTTACTCATGGAAGGGTGGGGATAATGAGCAGTTCTTC.

This chain uses TRBV4-1 with TRBJ1-3; possibly TRBD1 for D (5 bases). V was trimmed by 3 bases and J by 0 bases, leaving 12 bases between them. The CDR3 covers 16 residues. Germline V gives CDR1 MGHRA, CDR2 YSYEKL. The CDR3 sequence is CASSHPLGVSGNTIYF. The CDR3 DNA sequence: TGCGCCAGCAGCCATCCCCTAGGGGTCTCTGGAAACACCATATATTTT.

The chain combines TRBV10-2 with TRBJ1-1; D gene ambiguous. CDR3 length: 15 residues. V was pared by 0 bases and J by 2 bases, with 10 bases between. Germline assignment: CDR1 WSHSY and CDR2 SAAADI. The CDR3 nucleotides are TGCGCCAGCAGTGAGTCGACGGAGACTAACACTGAAGCTTTCTTT. Translation gives CASSESTETNTEAFF.

The rearrangement links TRBV29-1 to TRBJ2-7, with 8 bases fitting TRBD2. Losses at the gene ends were 4 bases for V and 2 bases for J; bases not matched to a gene: 4. The germline V gene has CDR1 SQVTM and CDR2 ANQGSEA. The CDR3 totals 13 residues. CDR3 DNA sequence: TGCAGCGTTGTCGGGGGGGATACCTACGAGCAGTACTTC. Residues: CSVVGGDTYEQYF.

The chain joins TRBV27 to TRBJ2-7, with D possibly TRBD2 on 6 matching bases. Germline V CDR1 and CDR2: MNHEY, SMNVEV (reference sequence). The CDR3 spans 13 residues. V dropped 4 bases and J dropped 3 bases, with 10 bases sitting between them. This CDR3 reads CASSWGLLYEQYF. CDR3 nucleotides: TGTGCCAGCAGTTGGGGACTTCTCTACGAGCAGTACTTC.

The chain is built from TRBV10-2 and TRBJ2-7; TRBD2 matches 12 bases. V dropped 7 bases and J dropped 1; count of bases not matched to a gene: 5. This CDR3 comprises 15 residues. Germline values: CDR1 WSHSY, CDR2 SAAADI. The CDR3 loop reads CASIGLAGMSYEQYF. For the CDR3, the DNA is TGCGCCAGCATTGGACTAGCGGGGATGTCCTACGAGCAGTACTTC.

A few counts support this clonotype. V usage is TRBV27 and J usage is TRBJ2-7; D possibly uses TRBD1 or TRBD2 (5 bases each). CDR3 length: 13 residues. Trimming left V 6 bases short and J 2 bases short, with 11 bases between. The germline V gene has CDR1 MNHEY and CDR2 SMNVEV (reference sequence). The CDR3: CASSPGATYEQYF. As DNA, the CDR3 is TGTGCCAGCAGCCCCGGGGCCACCTACGAGCAGTACTTC.

This chain uses TRBV2 with TRBJ2-1; D gene ambiguous. Germline CDR1 and CDR2: SNHLY and FYNNEI. The length of the CDR3 is 14 residues. The germline V and J ends were trimmed by 5 bases and 8 bases, with 16 bases remaining between them. As DNA, the CDR3 is TGTGCCAGCAGTTGGACCGAACCTCGGCATGAGCAGTTCTTC. Translated, it gives CASSWTEPRHEQFF. The full variable domain, rest sourced from reference TRBV2 and TRBJ2-1, is EPEVTQTPSHQVTQMGQEVILRCVPISNHLYFYWYRQILGQKVEFLVSFYNNEISEKSEIFDDQFSVERPDGSNFTLKIRSTKLEDSAMYFCASSWTEPRHEQFFGPGTRLTVL.

This chain joins TRBV30 and TRBJ2-7, with a possible D match to TRBD1 (5 bases). The CDR3 contains 14 residues. V lost 4 bases, J lost 2 bases, and 15 bases lay in between. The V gene's germline CDR1 is GTSNPN and CDR2 SVGIG (reference sequence). The CDR3 coding sequence is TGTGCCTGGACAGGACAATCAGGAGCCTACGAGCAGTACTTC. Its protein is CAWTGQSGAYEQYF.

The V gene is TRBV6-1, the J gene TRBJ1-1; D is possibly TRBD1 (6 bases). From germline, CDR1 is MNHNS and CDR2 SASEGT. V dropped 7 bases and J dropped 5 bases, with 14 bases sitting between them. The CDR3 loop spans 13 amino acids. The CDR3 spells CASTLTGSTEAFF. CDR3 bases: TGTGCCAGCACCCTAACAGGGAGTACTGAAGCTTTCTTT.